This is a list of T cell receptor beta chains from one sample in a study of cytomegalovirus exposure and HLA in healthy donors. TCRdb's copy holds only in-frame clones and misses some; the assay was immunoSEQ multiplex PCR. The table shows 150,000 to 200,000 clones, with approximately 86% occurring only once. Source material: PBMCs. All receptors derive from a woman aged 18-29 years in good health and CMV-seronegative. CDR3s include the opening cysteine and the closing phenylalanine or tryptophan. A D gene is named only where the DNA matches it firmly. The size field is filled for only some rows; it gives once, few, many or a size class.

v_gene	abundance	d_gene	j_gene	CDR3aa	CDR3nt
TRBV6-1	few	TRBD2	TRBJ2-7	CASSASGSRYEQYF	TGTGCCAGCAGTGCTAGCGGGAGCAGGTACGAGCAGTACTTC
TRBV7-7	NA	NA	TRBJ2-3	CASSLSSTDTQYF	TGTGCTAGCAGCCTTTCGAGCACAGATACGCAGTATTTT
TRBV5-1	NA	TRBD1	TRBJ2-5	CASSWPTGGIQETQYF	TGCGCCAGCAGCTGGCCGACAGGGGGGATACAAGAGACCCAGTACTTC
TRBV4-2	NA	NA	TRBJ1-6	CASSYREGRSSYNSPLHF	TGTGCCAGCAGTTACCGTGAGGGAAGGAGCTCCTATAATTCTCCCCTCCACTTT
TRBV4-2	NA	NA	TRBJ2-5	CASSQGAGDRETQYF	TGTGCCAGCAGCCAAGGGGCAGGGGATAGGGAGACCCAGTACTTC
TRBV11-2	NA	NA	TRBJ2-1	CASSTISGPSYNEQFF	TGTGCCAGCAGCACCATTTCCGGTCCCTCCTACAATGAGCAGTTCTTC
TRBV29-1	once	NA	TRBJ2-3	CSAVAVTDTQYF	TGCAGCGCCGTAGCGGTCACAGATACGCAGTATTTT
TRBV9	NA	TRBD2	TRBJ2-3	CASSELAGGPDFSNTQYF	TGTGCCAGCAGCGAGCTAGCGGGGGGGCCCGATTTTAGTAATACGCAGTATTTT
TRBV4-1	few	NA	TRBJ1-4	CASSQGQLNEKLFF	TGCGCCAGCAGCCAAGGACAGCTTAATGAAAAACTGTTTTTT
TRBV5-5	NA	TRBD2	TRBJ2-7	CASSLGTSFEQYF	TGTGCCAGCAGCTTAGGGACTAGCTTCGAGCAGTACTTC
TRBV5-1	NA	NA	TRBJ2-5	CASSPGGSGLPRETQYF	TGCGCCAGCAGCCCGGGTGGTAGCGGACTCCCGAGAGAGACCCAGTACTTC
TRBV20-1	once	NA	TRBJ1-2	CSARDPLGYTF	TGCAGTGCTAGAGATCCCCTGGGCTACACCTTC
TRBV7-8	NA	TRBD1	TRBJ1-5	CASSLAETGHQPQHF	TGTGCCAGCAGCTTAGCGGAGACAGGGCATCAGCCCCAGCATTTT
TRBV9	NA	TRBD2	TRBJ2-1	CASSPPGLPYNEQFF	TGTGCCAGCAGCCCTCCGGGACTACCGTACAATGAGCAGTTCTTC
TRBV6-5	NA	TRBD2	TRBJ2-7	CASSPTSGSYEQYF	TGTGCCAGCAGCCCAACTAGCGGCTCCTACGAGCAGTACTTC
TRBV4-1	NA	NA	TRBJ1-3	CASSQDPGFSGNTIYF	TGCGCCAGCAGCCAAGATCCGGGGTTCTCTGGAAACACCATATATTTT
TRBV19	NA	NA	TRBJ2-2	CASSPMNTGELFF	TGTGCCAGTAGTCCCATGAACACCGGGGAGCTGTTTTTT
TRBV5-4	few	NA	TRBJ2-5	CASSFRGQETQYF	TGTGCCAGCAGCTTCAGAGGTCAAGAGACCCAGTACTTC
TRBV4-1	NA	TRBD1	TRBJ2-7	CASSLPGTGRERPYEQYF	TGCGCCAGCAGCCTTCCCGGGACAGGCCGGGAGAGACCCTACGAGCAGTACTTC
TRBV28	NA	TRBD1	TRBJ1-6	CASSAPGGRSPLHF	TGTGCCAGCAGCGCACCAGGGGGAAGGTCACCCCTCCACTTT
TRBV5-1	NA	TRBD1	TRBJ1-2	CASSLEFETGRIAF	TGCGCCAGCAGCTTGGAGTTCGAGACAGGGAGGATAGCCTTC
TRBV30	NA	TRBD1	TRBJ2-7	CAWAPDRGPLDEQYF	TGTGCCTGGGCGCCCGACAGGGGGCCTCTGGACGAGCAGTACTTC
TRBV7-9	NA	NA	TRBJ1-2	CASSTGSKNYGYTF	TGTGCCAGCAGTACAGGGTCTAAGAACTATGGCTACACCTTC
TRBV10-3	NA	TRBD1	TRBJ1-1	CAIRRQGAQEAAFF	TGTGCCATCAGACGACAGGGGGCCCAGGAGGCTGCTTTCTTT
TRBV7-6	NA	NA	TRBJ2-1	CASSPVGGEQFF	TGTGCCAGCAGCCCGGTTGGCGGGGAGCAGTTCTTC